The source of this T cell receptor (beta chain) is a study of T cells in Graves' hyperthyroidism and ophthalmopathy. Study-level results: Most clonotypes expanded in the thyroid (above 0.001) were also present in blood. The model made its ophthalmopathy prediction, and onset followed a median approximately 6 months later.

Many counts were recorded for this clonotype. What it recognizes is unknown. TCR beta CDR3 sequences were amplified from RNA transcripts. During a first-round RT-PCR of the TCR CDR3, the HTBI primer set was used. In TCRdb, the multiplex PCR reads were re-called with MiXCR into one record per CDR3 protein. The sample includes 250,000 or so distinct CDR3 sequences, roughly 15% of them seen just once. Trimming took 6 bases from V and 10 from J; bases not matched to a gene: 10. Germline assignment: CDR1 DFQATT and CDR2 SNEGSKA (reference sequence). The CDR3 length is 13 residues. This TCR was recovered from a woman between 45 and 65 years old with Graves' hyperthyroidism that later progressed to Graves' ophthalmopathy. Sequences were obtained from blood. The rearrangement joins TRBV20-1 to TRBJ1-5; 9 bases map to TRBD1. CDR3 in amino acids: CSARRTGDEPQHF. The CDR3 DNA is TGCAGTGCCCGACGGACAGGGGATGAACCCCAGCATTTT.